Below are 25 T cell receptor beta chains sequenced from a single sample in a study of shared clonotypes between healthy human individuals. Some clones are missing from TCRdb's copy, which holds only in-frame ones; the method was immunoSEQ multiplex PCR. Of 1.5 million to 2.5 million clones in the sample, approximately 95% were seen once. Naivety among CD8 cells was defined by CD45RO negativity and positive CCR7 selection, thereby excluding terminally differentiated effector memory CD45RA+ cells. Sequenced sample: naive CD8+ T cells sorted from blood. The origin of the receptors is a young man in good health.

V gene TRBV5-6 combines with J gene TRBJ2-3, with TRBD1 identical over 10 bases. CDR1 SGHDT and CDR2 YYEEEE come from the germline V gene. Trimming at V came to 4 bases and at J to 2 bases, leaving 7 bases not matched to a gene. This CDR3 has 16 amino acids. CDR3: CASSGWDRGITDTQYF. The CDR3 coding sequence is TGTGCCAGCAGCGGGTGGGACAGGGGAATCACAGATACGCAGTATTTT.

The chain's CDR3 is CASSSPRELAGGRNEQFF. The CDR3 DNA is TGTGCCAGCAGCTCCCCCCGGGAGCTAGCGGGGGGGCGGAATGAGCAGTTCTTC. V is TRBV13 and J is TRBJ2-1; 12 bases are shared with TRBD2. Losses at the gene ends were 4 bases for V and 7 bases for J; bases not matched to a gene: 14. The CDR3 runs to 18 residues. CDR1 is PRHDT, CDR2 FYEKMQ, per germline (reference sequence).

Details on this clone: Other DNA sequences in this specimen translate into the identical CDR3. V is TRBV9 and J is TRBJ2-7, with D perhaps matching TRBD1 (7 bases). Germline V gene lookup returns CDR1 SGDLS and CDR2 YYNGEE. The length of the CDR3 is 14 residues. Trimming removed 2 bases from V and 3 bases from J, with 12 bases in between. CDR3 protein: CASSVAQGGYEQYF. CDR3 DNA sequence: TGTGCCAGCAGCGTTGCTCAGGGGGGCTACGAGCAGTACTTC.

The genes are TRBV9 and TRBJ2-3; D gene ambiguous. Trimming left V 3 bases short and J 3 bases short, with 8 bases between. The CDR3 extends over 13 amino acids. Germline CDR1 reads SGDLS; CDR2 reads YYNGEE. The CDR3 loop reads CASSGLGTDTQYF. Here the CDR3 DNA reads TGTGCCAGCAGCGGCCTTGGTACAGATACGCAGTATTTT.

The chain couples TRBV7-9 to TRBJ1-4; 7 bases map to TRBD1. V dropped 5 bases and J dropped 8; count of bases not matched to a gene: 8. The CDR3 is made up of 14 amino acids. CDR1 is SEHNR and CDR2 is FQNEAQ in the germline V gene (reference sequence). Here the CDR3 DNA reads TGTGCCAGCAGCCCGGGGACAGCTTACGAAAAACTGTTTTTT. Translating it yields CASSPGTAYEKLFF.

This rearrangement joins TRBV5-1 to TRBJ2-3; 13 bases are shared with TRBD2. The germline gives CDR1 SGHRS, CDR2 YFSETQ. This CDR3 has 17 residues. The V and J ends lost 4 bases and 4 bases, in that order; junction bases with no gene match: 9. In DNA form, the CDR3 reads TGCGCCAGCAGCCTCGTACTAGCGGGAGGGCCGCCAGATACGCAGTATTTT. This codes for CASSLVLAGGPPDTQYF. The whole variable domain, filled in from reference TRBV5-1 and TRBJ2-3, reads KAGVTQTPRYLIKTRGQQVTLSCSPISGHRSVSWYQQTPGQGLQFLFEYFSETQRNKGNFPGRFSGRQFSNSRSEMNVSTLELGDSALYLCASSLVLAGGPPDTQYFGPGTRLTVL.

The chain is built from TRBV4-1 and TRBJ2-7; D may be TRBD2 (5 bases). CDR3 length: 15 residues. Germline V CDR1 and CDR2: MGHRA, YSYEKL. Trimming took 4 bases from V and 1 from J, leaving 14 bases between them. CDR3 bases: TGCGCCAGCAGCCGAGAGGTAGCGAGTTCCTACGAGCAGTACTTC. Amino acid sequence: CASSREVASSYEQYF.

This clone was found once. CDR3 residues: CASSQERLAGGIEQYF. The CDR3 DNA sequence: TGCGCCAGCAGCCAAGAGAGACTAGCGGGGGGTATAGAGCAGTACTTC. The J gene is TRBJ2-7, the V gene TRBV4-1; 13 bases match TRBD2. CDR1 MGHRA and CDR2 YSYEKL come from the germline V gene. This CDR3 is built from 16 residues. V dropped 0 bases and J dropped 7; count of bases not matched to a gene: 6.

The CDR3 is CASSVLAGANNEQFF. As DNA, the CDR3 is TGTGCCAGCAGCGTACTAGCGGGAGCCAACAATGAGCAGTTCTTC. The rearrangement uses TRBV2 and TRBJ2-1, with 11 bases that match TRBD2. Trimming took 6 bases from V and 5 from J; bases not matched to a gene: 6. CDR1 is SNHLY, CDR2 FYNNEI, per germline. This CDR3 spans 15 amino acids.

Points on this clone: Other DNA variants within this sample encode the same CDR3. The chain recombines TRBV4-1 with TRBJ2-7; 10 bases are a match to TRBD2. This CDR3 comprises 15 residues. Unmatched junction bases numbered 5, after V lost 3 bases and J lost 3 bases. The germline V gene has CDR1 MGHRA and CDR2 YSYEKL. CDR3 residues: CASSHRLAGIYEQYF. Here the CDR3 DNA reads TGCGCCAGCAGCCATCGACTAGCGGGCATCTACGAGCAGTACTTC.

The V gene is TRBV25-1, the J gene TRBJ1-1, with D maybe TRBD1 (6 bases). V lost 5 bases and J 2 bases, leaving 9 bases between the germline ends. The germline V gene encodes CDR1 MGHDK and CDR2 SYGVNS. This CDR3 comprises 13 residues. CDR3 nucleotides: TGTGCCAGCAGTCGGACAGCCAACACTGAAGCTTTCTTT. It codes for CASSRTANTEAFF.

The chain employs TRBV25-1 and TRBJ1-1, with 7 nucleotides matching TRBD1. CDR3 size: 13 residues. The junction had 3 bases not matched to a gene; V was cut back by 3 bases and J by 5 bases. CDR1 and CDR2 from the germline V gene are MGHDK and SYGVNS. The CDR3: CASSDTGETEAFF. The DNA for the CDR3 is TGTGCCAGCAGTGACACAGGGGAAACTGAAGCTTTCTTT.

The chain carries TRBV29-1 and TRBJ2-1; 9 nucleotides match TRBD2. The CDR3 loop spans 14 amino acids. The J segment lost 7 bases and the V segment lost 3 bases, leaving 7 bases of the junction unmatched. CDR1 is SQVTM and CDR2 is ANQGSEA in the germline V gene. The CDR3 DNA follows: TGCAGCGTTGATCTAGCGGGGACTCTGAATGAGCAGTTCTTC. This encodes CSVDLAGTLNEQFF.

The chain couples TRBV28 to TRBJ1-1, with D possibly being TRBD1 (6 bases). The V gene's germline CDR1 is MDHEN and CDR2 SYDVKM. This CDR3 contains 15 residues. The germline V and J ends were trimmed by 3 bases and 2 bases, with 13 bases remaining between them. The CDR3, as DNA: TGTGCCAGCAGTTTTAGCGGACAGATAAACACTGAAGCTTTCTTT. Protein sequence: CASSFSGQINTEAFF.

As to this clone: Other DNA sequences within the sample encode an identical CDR3. The V gene is TRBV7-9, the J gene TRBJ2-7; TRBD1 is a possible D gene (6 bases). In germline, CDR1 is SEHNR, CDR2 FQNEAQ (reference sequence). This CDR3 has 13 residues. The V end lost 3 bases, the J end lost 1 base, and 7 bases lay between the germline ends. Written as DNA, the CDR3 is TGTGCCAGCAGCTTTGGACAGTCCTACGAGCAGTACTTC. Translating gives CASSFGQSYEQYF.

The gene calls are TRBV10-1 and TRBJ2-3, with 11 bases aligning to TRBD1. V gave up 4 bases and J gave up 4 bases; unmatched junction bases: 4. The CDR3 length is 15 residues. Germline V gives CDR1 WNHNN, CDR2 SYGVQD (reference sequence). The CDR3 DNA reads as TGCGCCAGCAGTGCTGGGACAGGGGGGCCAGATACGCAGTATTTT. Translating gives CASSAGTGGPDTQYF.

Concerning this clone: Other DNA sequences from this sample encode an identical CDR3 as well. This chain joins TRBV7-9 and TRBJ2-7; 10 bases fit TRBD1. V shed 0 bases, J shed 4 bases, and the junction held 3 bases outside the gene matches. This CDR3 has 15 amino acids. Per the germline V gene, CDR1 is SEHNR and CDR2 is FQNEAQ (reference sequence). CDR3 residues: CASSLAQGQGYEQYF. The CDR3 DNA sequence: TGTGCCAGCAGCTTAGCGCAGGGACAGGGGTACGAGCAGTACTTC.

In its sample, this clone was seen once. The V and J genes are TRBV6-4 and TRBJ2-1, with 13 bases matching TRBD2. The ends lost 4 bases at V and 8 bases at J; junction bases unmatched: 8. Looked up from germline, CDR1 is MRHNA and CDR2 is SNTAGT. The CDR3 totals 16 residues. The CDR3 here is CASSARLAGGVYEQFF. In DNA, the CDR3 is TGTGCCAGCAGTGCTAGACTAGCGGGAGGAGTATATGAGCAGTTCTTC.

This chain connects TRBV6-1 to TRBJ2-5; possibly TRBD2 for D (6 bases). The CDR3 loop spans 16 amino acids. With 4 bases removed from V and 4 bases from J, the gap between germline ends came to 19 bases. Germline-derived CDR1 and CDR2 are MNHNS and SASEGT. This CDR3 reads CASSVKWAGMGETQYF. The CDR3 DNA reads TGTGCCAGCAGTGTTAAGTGGGCGGGAATGGGAGAGACCCAGTACTTC.

This chain joins TRBV9 and TRBJ2-5, with D hard to call. The CDR3 length is 14 residues. V shed 0 bases and J shed 2 bases, with 8 bases lying between them. The V gene's germline CDR1 is SGDLS and CDR2 YYNGEE. For the CDR3, the DNA is TGTGCCAGCAGCGTAGGCTTGTGGCAAGAGACCCAGTACTTC. It codes for CASSVGLWQETQYF. The entire variable domain, with the rest obtained from reference TRBV9 and TRBJ2-5, is as follows: DSGVTQTPKHLITATGQRVTLRCSPRSGDLSVYWYQQSLDQGLQFLIQYYNGEERAKGNILERFSAQQFPDLHSELNLSSLELGDSALYFCASSVGLWQETQYFGPGTRLLVL.

The rearrangement uses TRBV11-2 and TRBJ2-5, with 9 bases lining up with TRBD2. CDR3 length: 14 residues. The junction had 6 bases not matched to a gene; V was cut back by 6 bases and J by 4 bases. CDR1 is SGHAT, CDR2 FQNNGV, per germline. The DNA of the CDR3 is TGTGCCAGCAGGGTGTTACTAGCGGGAGAGACCCAGTACTTC. Amino acid sequence: CASRVLLAGETQYF. Full variable domain (outside the CDR3, taken from reference TRBV11-2 and TRBJ2-5): EAGVAQSPRYKIIEKRQSVAFWCNPISGHATLYWYQQILGQGPKLLIQFQNNGVVDDSQLPKDRFSAERLKGVDSTLKIQPAKLEDSAVYLCASRVLLAGETQYFGPGTRLLVL.

The chain combines TRBV27 with TRBJ2-7, with 9 bases identical to TRBD1. V lost 7 bases and J lost 3; bases outside the gene matches: 10. The CDR3 length is 15 residues. Germline loops: CDR1 MNHEY, CDR2 SMNVEV (reference sequence). The CDR3 DNA reads as TGTGCCAGCAAATCCATGGGGACAGGGATCTACGAGCAGTACTTC. It specifies CASKSMGTGIYEQYF.

The CDR3 nucleotides read TGCGCCAGCAGCGCCCAGGGTACGGGCGGGAGGCATCGGTACAATGAGCAGTTCTTC. This sequence encodes CASSAQGTGGRHRYNEQFF. V gene TRBV5-1 combines with J gene TRBJ2-1, with 8 bases aligning to TRBD2. Per the germline V gene, CDR1 is SGHRS and CDR2 is YFSETQ. Germline trimming cut 4 bases from V and 4 bases from J; bases unmatched to any gene: 19. The CDR3 spans 19 residues.

This clone showed up just a few times. The chain has TRBV4-1 and TRBJ1-1, with a tentative D call TRBD1 (5 bases). From germline, CDR1 is MGHRA and CDR2 YSYEKL. The CDR3 spans 14 residues. The V end was cut by 1 base, the J end by 4 bases, with 10 bases between. CDR3 DNA sequence: TGCGCCAGCAGCCAAGGGGACCTCGCCACTGAAGCTTTCTTT. This codes for CASSQGDLATEAFF.

This clone was detected once. The chain links TRBV9 to TRBJ1-6; D uncertain. V was clipped by 4 bases and J by 3 bases, with 17 bases between them. This CDR3 has 17 amino acids. Per the germline V gene, CDR1 is SGDLS and CDR2 is YYNGEE. The CDR3 here is CASSHSGQLDYNSPLHF. In DNA form, the CDR3 reads TGTGCCAGCAGCCACAGCGGGCAGCTCGACTATAATTCACCCCTCCACTTT.